This TCR beta chain derives from a study of T cell responses to AZD1222 COVID-19 vaccine. Germline CDR1 ENHRY, CDR2 SYGVKD. V trimming: 4 bases; J trimming: 0 bases; junction bases outside the gene matches: 6. The CDR3 is 16 residues long. Comment on this clone: As yet, its antigen is unknown.

Notes on the study in general: Of spike-specific TCRs, nearly half reportedly target regions left unmutated in variants. The donor cohort was predominantly white British with a female majority, and clonal diversity may have been underestimated.

Data came from immunoSEQ multiplex PCR; TCRdb stores just in-frame clones and leaves some out. This table has some 80,000 clones, more than 90% appearing once. This clonotype originated in an adult in good health. The chain carries TRBV10-3 and TRBJ2-1, with 7 bases matching TRBD2. This specimen consisted of peripheral blood, obtained on day 0 of AZD1222 vaccination. The CDR3 loop is CAISGERGSSYNEQFF. The CDR3 DNA sequence: TGTGCCATCAGTGGGGAGCGGGGAAGCTCCTACAATGAGCAGTTCTTC.